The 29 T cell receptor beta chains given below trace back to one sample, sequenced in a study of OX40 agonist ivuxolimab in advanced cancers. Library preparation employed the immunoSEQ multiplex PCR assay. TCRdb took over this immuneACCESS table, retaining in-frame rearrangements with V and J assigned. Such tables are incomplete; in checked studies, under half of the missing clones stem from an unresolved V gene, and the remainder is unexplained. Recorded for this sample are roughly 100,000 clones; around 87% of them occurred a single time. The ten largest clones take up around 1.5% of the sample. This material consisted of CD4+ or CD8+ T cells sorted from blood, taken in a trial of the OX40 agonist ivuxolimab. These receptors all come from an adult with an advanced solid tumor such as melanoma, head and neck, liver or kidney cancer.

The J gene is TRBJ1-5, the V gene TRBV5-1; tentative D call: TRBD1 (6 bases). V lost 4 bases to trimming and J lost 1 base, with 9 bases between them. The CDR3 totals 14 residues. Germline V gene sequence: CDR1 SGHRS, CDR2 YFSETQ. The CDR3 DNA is TGCGCCAGCAGCCCTCAGGGGAGCAATCAGCCCCAGCATTTT. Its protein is CASSPQGSNQPQHF. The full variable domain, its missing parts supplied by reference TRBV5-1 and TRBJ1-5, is KAGVTQTPRYLIKTRGQQVTLSCSPISGHRSVSWYQQTPGQGLQFLFEYFSETQRNKGNFPGRFSGRQFSNSRSEMNVSTLELGDSALYLCASSPQGSNQPQHFGDGTRLSIL.

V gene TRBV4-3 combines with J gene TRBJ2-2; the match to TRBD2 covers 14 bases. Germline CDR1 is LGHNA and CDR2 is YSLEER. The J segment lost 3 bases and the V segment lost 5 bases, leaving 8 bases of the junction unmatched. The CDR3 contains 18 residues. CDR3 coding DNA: TGCGCCAGCAGCTCCCGACTAGCGGGAGGGCCCGACACCGGGGAGCTGTTTTTT. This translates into CASSSRLAGGPDTGELFF.

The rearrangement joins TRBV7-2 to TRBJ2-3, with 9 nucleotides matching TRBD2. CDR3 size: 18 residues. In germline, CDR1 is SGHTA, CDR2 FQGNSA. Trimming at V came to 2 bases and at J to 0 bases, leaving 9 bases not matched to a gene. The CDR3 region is CASSLIAGVTFSTDTQYF. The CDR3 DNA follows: TGTGCCAGCAGCTTAATAGCGGGAGTGACCTTTAGCACAGATACGCAGTATTTT.

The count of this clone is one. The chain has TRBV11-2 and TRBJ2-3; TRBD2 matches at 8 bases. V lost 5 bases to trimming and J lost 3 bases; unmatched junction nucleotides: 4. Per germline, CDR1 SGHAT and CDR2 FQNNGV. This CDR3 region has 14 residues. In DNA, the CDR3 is TGTGCCAGCAGCCAAGGACTAGCAACAGATACGCAGTATTTT. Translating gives CASSQGLATDTQYF. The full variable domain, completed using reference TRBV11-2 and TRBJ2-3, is EAGVAQSPRYKIIEKRQSVAFWCNPISGHATLYWYQQILGQGPKLLIQFQNNGVVDDSQLPKDRFSAERLKGVDSTLKIQPAKLEDSAVYLCASSQGLATDTQYFGPGTRLTVL.

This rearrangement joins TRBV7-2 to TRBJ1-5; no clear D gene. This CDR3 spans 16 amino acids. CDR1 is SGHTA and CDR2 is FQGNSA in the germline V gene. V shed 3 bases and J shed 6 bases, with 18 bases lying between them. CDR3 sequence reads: CASSFSAVLSSQPQHF. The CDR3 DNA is TGTGCCAGCAGCTTTAGCGCGGTCCTTTCCAGTCAGCCCCAGCATTTT.

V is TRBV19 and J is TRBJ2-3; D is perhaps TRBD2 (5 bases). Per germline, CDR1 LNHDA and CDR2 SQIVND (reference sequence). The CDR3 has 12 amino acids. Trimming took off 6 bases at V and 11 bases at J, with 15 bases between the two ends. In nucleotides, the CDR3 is TGTGCCAGTAGCGGCGGACCCACTAGGCAGTATTTT. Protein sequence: CASSGGPTRQYF. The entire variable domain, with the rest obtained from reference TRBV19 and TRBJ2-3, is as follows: DGGITQSPKYLFRKEGQNVTLSCEQNLNHDAMYWYRQDPGQGLRLIYYSQIVNDFQKGDIAEGYSVSREKKESFPLTVTSAQKNPTAFYLCASSGGPTRQYFGPGTRLTVL.

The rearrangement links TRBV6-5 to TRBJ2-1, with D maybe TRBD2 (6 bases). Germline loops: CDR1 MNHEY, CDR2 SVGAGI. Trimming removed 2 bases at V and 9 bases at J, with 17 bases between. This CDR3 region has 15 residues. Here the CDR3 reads CASSYQGTAVGEQFF. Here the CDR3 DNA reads TGTGCCAGCAGTTACCAAGGGACTGCCGTGGGTGAGCAGTTCTTC.

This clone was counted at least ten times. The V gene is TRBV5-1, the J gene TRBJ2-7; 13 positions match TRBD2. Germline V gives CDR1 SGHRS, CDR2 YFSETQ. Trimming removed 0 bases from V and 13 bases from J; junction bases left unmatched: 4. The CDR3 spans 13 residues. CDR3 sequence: CASSLDGTSGVYF. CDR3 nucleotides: TGCGCCAGCAGCTTGGATGGGACTAGCGGGGTCTACTTC.

The CDR3 DNA is TGTGCCAGCAGCCTTACCACGGCAGAAGTGGAGCAGTACTTC. It encodes CASSLTTAEVEQYF. This rearrangement joins TRBV11-2 to TRBJ2-7; D not certain. CDR1 and CDR2 from the germline V gene are SGHAT and FQNNGV. Trimming pared 5 bases from V and 7 bases from J, leaving 18 bases between. This CDR3 comprises 14 residues.

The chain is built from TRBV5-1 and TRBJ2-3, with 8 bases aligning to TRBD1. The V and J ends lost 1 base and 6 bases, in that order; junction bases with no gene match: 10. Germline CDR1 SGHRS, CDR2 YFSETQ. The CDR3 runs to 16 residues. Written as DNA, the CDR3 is TGCGCCAGCAGCTTGATGAATGGACAGGGTGGCGATACGCAGTATTTT. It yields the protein CASSLMNGQGGDTQYF. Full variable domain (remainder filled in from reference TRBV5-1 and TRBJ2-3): KAGVTQTPRYLIKTRGQQVTLSCSPISGHRSVSWYQQTPGQGLQFLFEYFSETQRNKGNFPGRFSGRQFSNSRSEMNVSTLELGDSALYLCASSLMNGQGGDTQYFGPGTRLTVL.

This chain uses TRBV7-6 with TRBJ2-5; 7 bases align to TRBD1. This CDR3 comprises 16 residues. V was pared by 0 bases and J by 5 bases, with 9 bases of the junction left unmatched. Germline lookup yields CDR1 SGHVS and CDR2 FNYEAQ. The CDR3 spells CASSLAGGTGWETQYF. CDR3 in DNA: TGTGCCAGCAGCTTAGCAGGGGGCACCGGGTGGGAGACCCAGTACTTC.

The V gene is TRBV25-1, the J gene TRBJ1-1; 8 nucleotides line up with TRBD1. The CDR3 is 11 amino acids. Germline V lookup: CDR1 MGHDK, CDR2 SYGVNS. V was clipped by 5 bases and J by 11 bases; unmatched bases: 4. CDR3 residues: CASSRQGRAFF. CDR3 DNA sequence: TGTGCCAGCAGTCGACAGGGGAGGGCTTTCTTT.

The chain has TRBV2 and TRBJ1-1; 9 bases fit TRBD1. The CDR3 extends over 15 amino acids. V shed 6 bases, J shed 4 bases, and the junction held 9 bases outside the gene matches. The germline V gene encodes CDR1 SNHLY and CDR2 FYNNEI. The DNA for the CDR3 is TGTGCCAGCAGCTGGGGACAGGGAGTAGGCACTGAAGCTTTCTTT. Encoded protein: CASSWGQGVGTEAFF.

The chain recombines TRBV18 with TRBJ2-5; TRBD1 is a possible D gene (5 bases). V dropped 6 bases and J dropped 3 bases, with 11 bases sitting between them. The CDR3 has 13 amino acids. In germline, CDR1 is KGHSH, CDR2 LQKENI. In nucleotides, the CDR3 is TGTGCCAGCTCCTCCTCCAGGGAAGAGACCCAGTACTTC. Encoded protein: CASSSSREETQYF.

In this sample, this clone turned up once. CDR3 amino acids: CASSPRGLAGGAYEQYF. The CDR3 DNA reads as TGTGCCAGCAGCCCCCGCGGACTAGCGGGGGGAGCCTACGAGCAGTACTTC. The chain combines TRBV7-2 with TRBJ2-7, with 14 bases aligning to TRBD2. The length of the CDR3 is 17 residues. The V and J ends lost 5 bases and 2 bases, in that order; junction bases with no gene match: 8. Germline CDR1 and CDR2: SGHTA and FQGNSA.

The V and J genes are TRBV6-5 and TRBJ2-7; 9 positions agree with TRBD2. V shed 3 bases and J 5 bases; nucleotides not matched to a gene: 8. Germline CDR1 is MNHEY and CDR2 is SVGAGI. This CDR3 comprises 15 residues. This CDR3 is CASSYRLAESDEQYF. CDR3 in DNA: TGTGCCAGCAGTTATAGACTAGCGGAATCGGACGAGCAGTACTTC.

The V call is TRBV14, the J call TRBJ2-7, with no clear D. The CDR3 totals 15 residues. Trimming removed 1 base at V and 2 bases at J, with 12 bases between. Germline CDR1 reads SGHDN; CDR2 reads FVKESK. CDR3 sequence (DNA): TGTGCCAGCAGCCAAGGGTCCGGGTATACCTACGAGCAGTACTTC. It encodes CASSQGSGYTYEQYF. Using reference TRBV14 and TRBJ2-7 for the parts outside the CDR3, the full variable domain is EAGVTQFPSHSVIEKGQTVTLRCDPISGHDNLYWYRRVMGKEIKFLLHFVKESKQDESGMPNNRFLAERTGGTYSTLKVQPAELEDSGVYFCASSQGSGYTYEQYFGPGTRLTVT.

This CDR3 is CASSLQLQGSYGYTF. The CDR3 coding sequence is TGTGCCAGCAGTCTCCAACTACAGGGTAGCTATGGCTACACCTTC. The rearrangement uses TRBV6-5 and TRBJ1-2; D may be TRBD1 (6 bases). CDR3 length: 15 residues. Germline CDR1 reads MNHEY; CDR2 reads SVGAGI. Trimming pared 5 bases from V and 4 bases from J, leaving 17 bases between.

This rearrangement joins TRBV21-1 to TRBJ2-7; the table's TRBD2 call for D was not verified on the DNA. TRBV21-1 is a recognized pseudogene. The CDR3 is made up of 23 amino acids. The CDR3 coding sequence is TGTGCCAGCAGCAAAGCGAAGCCGTCCCCAGGGACAGGACTAGCGGGACACCTCTACGAGCAGTACTTC. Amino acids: CASSKAKPSPGTGLAGHLYEQYF.

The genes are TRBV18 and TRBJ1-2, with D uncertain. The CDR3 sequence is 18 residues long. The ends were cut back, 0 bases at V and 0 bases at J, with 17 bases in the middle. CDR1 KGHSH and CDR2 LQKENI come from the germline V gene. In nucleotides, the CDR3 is TGTGCCAGCTCACCACCGAACACCCTTGGTAGCTCTAACTATGGCTACACCTTC. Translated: CASSPPNTLGSSNYGYTF.

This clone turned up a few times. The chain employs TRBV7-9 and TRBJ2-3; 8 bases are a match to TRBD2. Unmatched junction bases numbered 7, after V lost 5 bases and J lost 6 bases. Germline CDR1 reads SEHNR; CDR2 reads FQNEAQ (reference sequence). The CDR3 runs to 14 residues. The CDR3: CASSPRGGSDTQYF. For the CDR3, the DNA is TGTGCCAGCAGCCCCCGGGGGGGCTCGGATACGCAGTATTTT.

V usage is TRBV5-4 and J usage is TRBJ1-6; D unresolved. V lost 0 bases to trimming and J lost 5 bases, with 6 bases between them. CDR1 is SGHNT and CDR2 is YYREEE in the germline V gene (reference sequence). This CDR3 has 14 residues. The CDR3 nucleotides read TGTGCCAGCAGCTTGGTGGTCGATAATTCACCCCTCCACTTT. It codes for CASSLVVDNSPLHF.

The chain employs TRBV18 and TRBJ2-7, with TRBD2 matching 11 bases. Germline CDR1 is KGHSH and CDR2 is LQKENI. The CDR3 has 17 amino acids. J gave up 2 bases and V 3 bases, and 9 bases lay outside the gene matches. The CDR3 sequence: CASSPRLLAGGPYEQYF. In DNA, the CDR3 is TGTGCCAGCTCACCCAGACTTTTAGCGGGAGGGCCCTACGAGCAGTACTTC.

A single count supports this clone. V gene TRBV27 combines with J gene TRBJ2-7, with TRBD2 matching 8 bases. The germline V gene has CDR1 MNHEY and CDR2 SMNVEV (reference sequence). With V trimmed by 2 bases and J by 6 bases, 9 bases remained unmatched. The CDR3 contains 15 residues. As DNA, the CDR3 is TGTGCCAGCAGTTTACGTAGCGGGACCCGCCCCGAGCAGTACTTC. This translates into CASSLRSGTRPEQYF.

This CDR3 reads CASSKEGLDYEQYF. CDR3 DNA sequence: TGTGCCAGCAGCAAAGAAGGACTCGATTACGAGCAGTACTTC. The gene calls are TRBV21-1 and TRBJ2-7; TRBD2, the table's D call, was not compared with the DNA. TRBV21-1 is an annotated pseudogene. CDR3 size: 14 residues.

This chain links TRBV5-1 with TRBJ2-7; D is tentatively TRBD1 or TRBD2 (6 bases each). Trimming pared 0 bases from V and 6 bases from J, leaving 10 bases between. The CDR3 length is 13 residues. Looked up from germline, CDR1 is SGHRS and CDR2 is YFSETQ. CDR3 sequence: CASSLVGGVEQYF. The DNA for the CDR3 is TGCGCCAGCAGCTTGGTCGGGGGCGTCGAGCAGTACTTC.

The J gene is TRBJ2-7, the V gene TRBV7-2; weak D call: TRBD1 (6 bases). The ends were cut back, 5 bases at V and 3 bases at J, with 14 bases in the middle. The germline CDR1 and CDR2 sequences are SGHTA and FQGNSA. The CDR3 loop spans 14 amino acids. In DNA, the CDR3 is TGTGCCAGCAGCCCGGCGAGGGGGAACTACGAGCAGTACTTC. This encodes CASSPARGNYEQYF.

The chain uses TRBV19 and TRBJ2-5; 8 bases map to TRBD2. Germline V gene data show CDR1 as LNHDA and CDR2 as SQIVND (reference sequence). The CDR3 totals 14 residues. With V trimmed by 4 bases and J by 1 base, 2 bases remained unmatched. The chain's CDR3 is CASSRTSGQETQYF. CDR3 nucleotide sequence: TGTGCCAGTAGTAGAACTAGCGGCCAAGAGACCCAGTACTTC.

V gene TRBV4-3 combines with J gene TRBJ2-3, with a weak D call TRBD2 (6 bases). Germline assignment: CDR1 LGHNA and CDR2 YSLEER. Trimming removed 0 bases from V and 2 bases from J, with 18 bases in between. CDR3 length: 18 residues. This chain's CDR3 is CASSQEVTPLALTDTQYF. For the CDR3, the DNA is TGCGCCAGCAGCCAAGAGGTTACTCCACTAGCCCTCACAGATACGCAGTATTTT.